This T cell receptor (beta chain) was sequenced in a study of identifying expanded T cells in peripheral blood (dated by TCRdb to between 2018 and 2021). Context from the whole study: Separate aliquots of the same genomic DNA pool were sequenced to produce technical replicates, and four replicates were compared in pairs.

A remark on this clone: Its antigen target is currently unknown. Base qualities are not at hand, and no much larger clone is one base apart.

The CDR3 runs 15 amino acids, cysteine and phenylalanine included. The read is trimmed to its CDR3 DNA, 45 bases read in frame from base 1. V and J are trimmed by 3 bases and 8 bases, and the gene matches miss 9 bases of the junction. The germline V gene (reference sequence) specifies SEHNR as CDR1 and FQNEAQ as CDR2. During the collection period, no immune events, such as infections, were documented for the healthy donors. Healthy-donor blood repertoires served as a training cohort to calibrate time-dependent variance in a beta-binomial model of T-cell clone differential abundance. The training cohort comprised approximately ten healthy donors, 3 female and 7 male. On average the donors were about 45 years old, and their ages spanned roughly 25 to 70 years. Whole blood, obtained from a commercial supplier, was collected from each healthy donor at three time points spaced roughly 2 weeks apart. For immunosequencing, genomic DNA was extracted from whole blood that had not been sorted.

TCRbeta CDR3 regions were profiled by bias-controlled multiplex PCR amplification of genomic DNA with the immunoSEQ Assay. On the study's bioinformatics: The absolute abundance of each unique TCRbeta CDR3 region was quantified after sequences were collapsed and filtered. Differential abundance was assessed using a binomial (Fisher-equivalent) model and a beta-binomial model in which time-dependent variance fitted from healthy donors was added. Clones with fewer than 5 combined templates were removed, and a clone was called differentially abundant if the clone's Benjamini-Hochberg FDR was below 0.01. Using the form v = (b*log(k)+a)^2, the beta-binomial variance was modeled as a function of the total template count across the two samples. TCRdb carries this immuneACCESS record with in-frame sequences only. Its versions omit some clonotypes, under half of them owing to an unresolved V gene in the studies checked, with the rest unexplained. D and trimming come from the DNA, and the V and J calls and clone size come from that table. The sample table holds some 65,000 clones, of which under 85% were seen once. The ten largest clones add up to approximately 19% of the sample.

The paper's findings and limits, for the study overall: Across all healthy donors, variance in clone template counts between approximately two-week samples was found to increase significantly with total template count. The beta-binomial model significantly reduced the number of clones called differentially abundant and the false-positive rate across all healthy-donor time intervals. The binomial model flagged around 1.3 differentially abundant clones between technical replicates, compared with around 15 over about 2 weeks and 19 over around four weeks. The authors expected that over much longer intervals, such as months to years, biological variance in healthy repertoires might increase even further.

This chain joins TRBV7-9 to TRBJ1-2, with 10 junctional bases fitting TRBD1. The material sequenced was blood. This clonotype was sampled from a person aged 18 to 75 in good health. The DNA is as follows: TGTGCCAGCAGCTTGTCCGGGACAGGGGATCACGGCTACACCTTC. It encodes CASSLSGTGDHGYTF.